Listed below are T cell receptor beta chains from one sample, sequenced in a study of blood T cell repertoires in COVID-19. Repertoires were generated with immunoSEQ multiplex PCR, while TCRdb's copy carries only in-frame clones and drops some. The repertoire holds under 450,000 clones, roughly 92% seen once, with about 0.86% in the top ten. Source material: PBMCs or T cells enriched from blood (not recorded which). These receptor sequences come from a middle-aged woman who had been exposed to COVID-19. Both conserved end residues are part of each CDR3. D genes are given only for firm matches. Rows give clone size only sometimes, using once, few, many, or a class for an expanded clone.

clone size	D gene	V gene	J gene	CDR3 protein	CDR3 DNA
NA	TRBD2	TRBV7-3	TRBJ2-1	CASSLAGGPNEQFF	TGTGCCAGCAGCCTAGCGGGGGGTCCGAATGAGCAGTTCTTC
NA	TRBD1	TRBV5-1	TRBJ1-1	CASSYRGDTEAFF	TGCGCCAGCAGCTACAGGGGAGACACTGAAGCTTTCTTT
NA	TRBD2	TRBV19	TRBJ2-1	CASSNVAGVSNEQFF	TGTGCCAGTAGTAATGTAGCGGGAGTGAGCAATGAGCAGTTCTTC
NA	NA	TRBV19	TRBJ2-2	CASSIADTGELFF	TGTGCCAGTAGTATCGCGGACACCGGGGAGCTGTTTTTT
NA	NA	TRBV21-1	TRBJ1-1	CASSILGRHPECTEAFF	TGTGCCAGCAGCATTTTGGGCAGGCACCCAGAGTGCACTGAAGCTTTCTTT
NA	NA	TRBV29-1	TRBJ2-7	CSVGQGHEQYF	TGCAGCGTTGGCCAGGGCCACGAGCAGTACTTC
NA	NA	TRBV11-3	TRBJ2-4	CASSPEPVAKNIQYF	TGTGCCAGCAGCCCCGAGCCGGTAGCCAAAAACATTCAGTACTTC
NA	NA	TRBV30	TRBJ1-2	CAWSGGGNYGYTF	TGTGCCTGGAGTGGGGGGGGTAACTATGGCTACACCTTC
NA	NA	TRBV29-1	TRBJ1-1	CSVEKTDTEAFF	TGCAGCGTTGAAAAGACAGACACTGAAGCTTTCTTT
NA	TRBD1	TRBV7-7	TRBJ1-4	CASSSRTGVDEKLFF	TGTGCTAGCAGCTCCAGGACAGGGGTGGATGAAAAACTGTTTTTT
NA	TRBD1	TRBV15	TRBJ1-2	CATSRDLGTGVGYTF	TGTGCCACCAGCAGAGATCTCGGGACAGGGGTTGGCTACACCTTC
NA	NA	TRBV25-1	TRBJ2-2	CASSQGWTGELFF	TGTGCCAGCAGTCAGGGGTGGACCGGGGAGCTGTTTTTT
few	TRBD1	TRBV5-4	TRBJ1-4	CASSTGGTEKLFF	TGTGCCAGCTCCACAGGGGGAACTGAAAAACTGTTTTTT
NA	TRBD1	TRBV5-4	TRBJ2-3	CASRSGTGGTDTQYF	TGTGCCAGCCGGAGCGGGACAGGGGGCACAGATACGCAGTATTTT
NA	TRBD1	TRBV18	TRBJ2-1	CASSPQQGDEQFF	TGTGCCAGCTCACCACAACAGGGGGATGAGCAGTTCTTC
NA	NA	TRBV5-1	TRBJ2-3	CASSGGRSTSTDTQYF	TGCGCCAGCAGTGGGGGGAGAAGCACTAGCACAGATACGCAGTATTTT
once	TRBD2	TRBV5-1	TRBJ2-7	CASSFSLGLAGVVQEQYF	TGCGCCAGCAGCTTCTCCCTTGGACTAGCGGGAGTTGTACAGGAGCAGTACTTC
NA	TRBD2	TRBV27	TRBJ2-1	CASRGSASGRLYNEQFF	TGTGCCAGCAGGGGATCAGCTAGCGGGCGACTTTACAATGAGCAGTTCTTC
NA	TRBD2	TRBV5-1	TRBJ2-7	CASSLGLAGVGYEQYF	TGCGCCAGCAGCTTGGGTCTAGCGGGAGTTGGTTACGAGCAGTACTTC
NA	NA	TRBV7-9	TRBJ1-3	CASSLGWSSGNTIYF	TGTGCCAGCAGCTTAGGGTGGAGCTCTGGAAACACCATATATTTT
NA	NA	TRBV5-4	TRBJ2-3	CASSLSVRSTDTQYF	TGTGCCAGCAGCTTGTCCGTTCGGAGCACAGATACGCAGTATTTT
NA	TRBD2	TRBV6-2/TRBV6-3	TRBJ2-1	CASSYSISGLAAYNEQFF	TGTGCCAGCAGTTACTCGATCTCGGGACTAGCGGCCTACAATGAGCAGTTCTTC
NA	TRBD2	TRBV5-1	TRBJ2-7	CASAYNPGLASEQYF	TGCGCCAGCGCTTATAACCCGGGACTAGCATCCGAGCAGTACTTC
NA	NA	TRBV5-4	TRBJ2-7	CASSSGTSGSYEQYF	TGTGCCAGCAGCTCCGGGACTTCCGGGTCTTACGAGCAGTACTTC
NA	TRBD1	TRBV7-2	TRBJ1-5	CASSLVTGGNQPQHF	TGTGCCAGCAGCCTTGTTACAGGGGGCAATCAGCCCCAGCATTTT
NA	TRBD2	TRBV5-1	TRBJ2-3	CASEAGGFATDTQYF	TGCGCCAGCGAGGCGGGGGGGTTCGCCACAGATACGCAGTATTTT
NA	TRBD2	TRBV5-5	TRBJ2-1	CASSLLSASGGNEQFF	TGTGCCAGCAGCTTGTTAAGTGCTAGCGGGGGCAATGAGCAGTTCTTC
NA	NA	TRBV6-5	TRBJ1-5	CASSRGGSNQPQHF	TGTGCCAGCAGTCGAGGAGGGAGCAATCAGCCCCAGCATTTT
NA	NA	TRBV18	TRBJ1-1	CASSPDKGVDTEAFF	TGTGCCAGCTCACCGGACAAGGGGGTGGACACTGAAGCTTTCTTT
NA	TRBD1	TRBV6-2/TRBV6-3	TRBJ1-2	CASSQIPGQGINGYTF	TGTGCCAGCAGTCAAATTCCGGGACAGGGGATTAATGGCTACACCTTC
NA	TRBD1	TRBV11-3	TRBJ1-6	CASSLRDRENSPLHF	TGTGCCAGCAGCTTAAGGGACAGGGAAAATTCACCCCTCCACTTT
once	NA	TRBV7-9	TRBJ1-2	CASSQEVAYGYTF	TGTGCCAGCAGCCAGGAGGTGGCCTATGGCTACACCTTC
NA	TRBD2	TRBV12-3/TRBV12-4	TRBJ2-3	CASRGGITDTQYF	TGTGCCAGCAGGGGGGGGATCACAGATACGCAGTATTTT
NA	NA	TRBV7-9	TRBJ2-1	CATGPGYNEQFF	TGTGCCACAGGACCGGGGTACAATGAGCAGTTCTTC
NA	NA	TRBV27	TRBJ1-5	CASAGLSNQPQHF	TGTGCCAGCGCAGGCCTTAGCAATCAGCCCCAGCATTTT
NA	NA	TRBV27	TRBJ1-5	CASLPVGGSNQPQHF	TGTGCCAGCCTCCCTGTGGGGGGTAGCAATCAGCCCCAGCATTTT
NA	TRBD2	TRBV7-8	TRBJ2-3	CASSPTSGRLQLDTQYF	TGTGCCAGCAGCCCAACTAGCGGGAGACTTCAGTTGGATACGCAGTATTTT
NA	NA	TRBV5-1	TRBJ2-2	CASSLGAETGELFF	TGCGCCAGCAGCTTGGGAGCTGAAACCGGGGAGCTGTTTTTT
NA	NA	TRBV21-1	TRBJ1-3	CASTTKSLSGLPHSGNTIYF	TGTGCCAGCACCACAAAGTCTCTCAGCGGCCTTCCTCACTCTGGAAACACCATATATTTT
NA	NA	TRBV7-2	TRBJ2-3	CASSLVGVQDTQYF	TGTGCCAGCAGCTTAGTCGGGGTCCAAGATACGCAGTATTTT
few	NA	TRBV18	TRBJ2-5	CASSPSGQETQYF	TGTGCCAGCTCACCATCGGGCCAAGAGACCCAGTACTTC
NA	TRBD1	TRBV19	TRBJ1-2	CASRTRDSNYGYTF	TGTGCCAGTAGGACTCGGGACAGCAACTATGGCTACACCTTC
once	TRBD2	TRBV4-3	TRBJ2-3	CASSQDFIGSSGSADTQYF	TGCGCCAGCAGCCAAGATTTCATAGGATCTAGCGGGAGCGCAGATACGCAGTATTTT
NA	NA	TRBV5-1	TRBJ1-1	CASSLAGQNTEAFF	TGCGCCAGCAGCTTAGCGGGTCAGAACACTGAAGCTTTCTTT
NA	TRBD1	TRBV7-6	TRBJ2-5	CASTIETGLQETQYF	TGTGCCAGCACCATAGAGACAGGGCTCCAAGAGACCCAGTACTTC
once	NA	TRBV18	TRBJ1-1	CASQIMNTEAFF	TGTGCCAGTCAGATAATGAACACTGAAGCTTTCTTT